Sequencing of this T cell receptor beta chain was carried out in a study of blood T cell repertoires in COVID-19. Overall study: The samples span acute and convalescent COVID-19 from the United States, Italy and Spain. Sample material is recorded as cDNA or gDNA derived from T cells, B-cell-depleted T cells, or PBMCs.

The germline V and J ends were trimmed by 0 bases and 7 bases, with 12 bases remaining between them. The CDR3 is made up of 13 amino acids. Germline assignment: CDR1 SQVTM and CDR2 ANQGSEA. Original processing notes: Reference gene primer amplification in the assay estimated nucleated cell counts. Clones were read by immunoSEQ multiplex PCR, and TCRdb kept only the in-frame ones, dropping some. V and J calls and clone size are as listed in that table; D and trimming were resolved from the DNA. The data contain 150,000 or so clones, about 81% of them seen just once; the ten biggest clones take up around 10%.

The clonotype was recovered from a man between 60 and 75 years old with active or convalescent COVID-19. V is TRBV29-1 and J is TRBJ1-2; the D gene is possibly TRBD1 (5 bases). Material for sequencing was peripheral blood. The CDR3 reads CSVEDQGGAGYTF. The CDR3 coding sequence is TGCAGCGTTGAAGATCAGGGAGGGGCTGGCTACACCTTC.